The present entry profiles one T cell receptor (beta chain) with its context. These data are taken from a study of sequential checkpoint blockade in melanoma. At the level of the study: First-line arms were nivolumab then ipilimumab, or the reverse, randomized 1:1.

The treatment here: randomized to nivolumab then ipilimumab (arm A) or the reverse (arm B). Live CD3+CD8+ CD19− CD56− cells were sorted from PBMCs. Only in-frame clones appear in the TCRdb table, and some are missing; sequencing was by immunoSEQ multiplex PCR. The sample carries thousands of clones, approximately 72% recorded once. The length of the CDR3 is 15 residues. V shed 4 bases, J shed 3 bases, and the junction held 7 bases outside the gene matches. The germline gives CDR1 SGHRS, CDR2 YFSETQ. Sequencing used CD8+ T cells sorted from blood (inferred from file names), obtained from a patient given nivolumab and ipilimumab in sequence. This sequence joins TRBV5-1 and TRBJ2-7, with 10 bases lining up with TRBD1. This sequence was found in a human donor with melanoma. CDR3: CASSREGQGFYEQYF. The CDR3 DNA reads as TGCGCCAGCAGCCGGGAGGGACAGGGGTTCTACGAGCAGTACTTC.